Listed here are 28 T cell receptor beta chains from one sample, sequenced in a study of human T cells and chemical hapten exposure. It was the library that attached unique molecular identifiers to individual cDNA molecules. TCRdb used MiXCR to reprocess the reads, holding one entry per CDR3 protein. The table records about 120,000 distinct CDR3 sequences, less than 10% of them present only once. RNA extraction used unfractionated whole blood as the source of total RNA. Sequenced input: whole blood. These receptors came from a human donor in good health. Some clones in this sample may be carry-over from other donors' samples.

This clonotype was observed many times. The chain's CDR3 is CASSDREFGREKLFF. Here the CDR3 DNA reads TGTGCCAGCAGCGACCGGGAGTTTGGCAGAGAAAAACTGTTTTTT. This chain uses TRBV7-9 with TRBJ1-4; no clear D. This CDR3 comprises 15 residues. V gave up 5 bases and J gave up 8 bases, with 18 bases separating them. CDR1 is SEHNR and CDR2 is FQNEAQ in the germline V gene (reference sequence).

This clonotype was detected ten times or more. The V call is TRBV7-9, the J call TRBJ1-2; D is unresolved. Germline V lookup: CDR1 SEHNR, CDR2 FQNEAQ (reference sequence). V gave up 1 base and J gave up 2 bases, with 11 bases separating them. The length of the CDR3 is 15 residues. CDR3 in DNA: TGTGCCAGCAGCTTAGTACAGATGGGGAACTATGGCTACACCTTC. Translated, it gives CASSLVQMGNYGYTF. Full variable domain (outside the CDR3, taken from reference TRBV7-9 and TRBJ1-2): DTGVSQNPRHKITKRGQNVTFRCDPISEHNRLYWYRQTLGQGPEFLTYFQNEAQLEKSRLLSDRFSAERPKGSFSTLEIQRTEQGDSAMYLCASSLVQMGNYGYTFGSGTRLTVV.

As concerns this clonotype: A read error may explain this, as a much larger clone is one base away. CDR3 coding DNA: TGCCGCGTGACTGGACAGGGGAATGAAAAACTGTTTTTT. As protein: CRVTGQGNEKLFF. The chain carries TRBV29-1 and TRBJ1-4, with 9 bases lining up with TRBD1. Per the germline V gene, CDR1 is SQVTM and CDR2 is ANQGSEA. The CDR3 has 13 amino acids.

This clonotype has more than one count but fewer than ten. The CDR3 DNA reads TGTGCCAGCAGTTCCCGGACAGGGTATAGCGAGCAGTACTTC. It specifies CASSSRTGYSEQYF. The chain is built from TRBV27 and TRBJ2-7; TRBD1 matches 8 bases. CDR1 is MNHEY and CDR2 is SMNVEV in the germline V gene (reference sequence). The CDR3 covers 14 residues. V was clipped by 4 bases and J by 6 bases; unmatched bases: 8.

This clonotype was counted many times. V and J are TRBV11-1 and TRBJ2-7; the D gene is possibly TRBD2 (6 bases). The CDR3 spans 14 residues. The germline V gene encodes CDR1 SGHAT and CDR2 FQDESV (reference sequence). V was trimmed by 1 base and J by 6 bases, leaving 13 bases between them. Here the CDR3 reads CASSLVRASVEQYF. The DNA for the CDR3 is TGTGCCAGCAGCTTAGTTAGAGCTAGCGTCGAGCAGTACTTC.

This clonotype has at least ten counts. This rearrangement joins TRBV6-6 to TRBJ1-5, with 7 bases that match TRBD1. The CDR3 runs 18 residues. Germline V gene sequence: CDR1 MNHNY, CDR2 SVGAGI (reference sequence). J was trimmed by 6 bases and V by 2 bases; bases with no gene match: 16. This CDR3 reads CASSYRPLDRVDGQPQHF. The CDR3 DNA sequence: TGTGCCAGCAGTTACCGCCCCCTAGACAGGGTAGATGGTCAGCCCCAGCATTTT.

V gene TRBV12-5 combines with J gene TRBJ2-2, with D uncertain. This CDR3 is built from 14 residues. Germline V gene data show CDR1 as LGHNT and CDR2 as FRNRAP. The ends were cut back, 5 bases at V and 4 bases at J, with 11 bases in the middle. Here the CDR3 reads CASGPSPLTGELFF. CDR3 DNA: TGTGCTAGTGGTCCCTCCCCGCTCACCGGGGAGCTGTTTTTT.

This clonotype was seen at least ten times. CDR3 bases: TGCAGTGCTAGAGATTTTGGCAGGGGGACTACTAATGAAAAACTGTTTTTT. Protein: CSARDFGRGTTNEKLFF. The chain recombines TRBV20-1 with TRBJ1-4, with TRBD1 matching over 7 bases. The V gene's germline CDR1 is DFQATT and CDR2 SNEGSKA (reference sequence). J gave up 2 bases and V 0 bases, and 9 bases lay outside the gene matches. This CDR3 spans 17 amino acids.

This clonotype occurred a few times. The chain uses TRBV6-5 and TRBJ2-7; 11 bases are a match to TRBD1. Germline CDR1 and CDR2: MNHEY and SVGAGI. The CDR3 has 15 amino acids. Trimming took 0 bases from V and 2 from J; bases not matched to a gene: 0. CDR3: CASSYSGQGAYEQYF. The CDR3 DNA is TGTGCCAGCAGTTACTCGGGACAGGGGGCCTACGAGCAGTACTTC.

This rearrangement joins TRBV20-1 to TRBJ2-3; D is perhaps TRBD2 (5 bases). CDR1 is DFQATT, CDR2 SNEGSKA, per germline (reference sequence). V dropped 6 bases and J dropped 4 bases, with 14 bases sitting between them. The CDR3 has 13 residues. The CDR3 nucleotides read TGCAGTGCCAAAGGATGGGGAGCAGATACGCAGTATTTT. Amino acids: CSAKGWGADTQYF.

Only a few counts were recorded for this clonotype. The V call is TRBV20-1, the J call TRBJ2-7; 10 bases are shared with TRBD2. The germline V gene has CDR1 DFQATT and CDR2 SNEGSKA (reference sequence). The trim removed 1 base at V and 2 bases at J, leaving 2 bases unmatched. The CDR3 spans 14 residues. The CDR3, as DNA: TGCAGTGCTAGAGCACTAGCGGGGACCTACGAGCAGTACTTC. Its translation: CSARALAGTYEQYF.

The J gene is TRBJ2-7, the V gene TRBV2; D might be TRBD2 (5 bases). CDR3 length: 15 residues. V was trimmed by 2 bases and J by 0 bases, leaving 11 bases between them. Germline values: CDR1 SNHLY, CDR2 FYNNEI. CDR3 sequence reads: CASSELPGISYEQYF. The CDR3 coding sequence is TGTGCCAGCAGTGAACTTCCGGGGATCTCCTACGAGCAGTACTTC.

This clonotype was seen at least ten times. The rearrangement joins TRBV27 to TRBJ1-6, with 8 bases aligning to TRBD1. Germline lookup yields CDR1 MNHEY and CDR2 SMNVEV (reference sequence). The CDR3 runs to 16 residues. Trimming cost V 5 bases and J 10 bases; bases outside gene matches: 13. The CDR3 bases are TGTGCCAGCAGTCAACACAGGGGGTCACAGGACTCACCCCTCCACTTT. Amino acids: CASSQHRGSQDSPLHF.

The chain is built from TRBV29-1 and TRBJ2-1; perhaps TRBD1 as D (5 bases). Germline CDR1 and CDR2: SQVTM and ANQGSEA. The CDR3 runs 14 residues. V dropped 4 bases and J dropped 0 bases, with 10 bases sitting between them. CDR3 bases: TGCAGCGTTGTTAAAGGGGCCTCCTACAATGAGCAGTTCTTC. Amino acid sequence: CSVVKGASYNEQFF.

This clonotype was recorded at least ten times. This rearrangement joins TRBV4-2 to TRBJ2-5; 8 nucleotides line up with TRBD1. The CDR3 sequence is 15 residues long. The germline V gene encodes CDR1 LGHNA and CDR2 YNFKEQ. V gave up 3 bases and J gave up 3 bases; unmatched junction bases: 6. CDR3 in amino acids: CASSQRDRGKETQYF. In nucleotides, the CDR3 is TGTGCCAGCAGCCAGAGAGACAGGGGAAAAGAGACCCAGTACTTC.

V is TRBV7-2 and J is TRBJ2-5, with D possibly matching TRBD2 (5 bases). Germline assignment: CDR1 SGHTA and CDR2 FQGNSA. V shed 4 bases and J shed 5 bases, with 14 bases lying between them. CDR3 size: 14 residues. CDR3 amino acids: CASSSRLPGETQYF. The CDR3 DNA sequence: TGTGCCAGCAGCTCCCGACTGCCGGGGGAGACCCAGTACTTC.

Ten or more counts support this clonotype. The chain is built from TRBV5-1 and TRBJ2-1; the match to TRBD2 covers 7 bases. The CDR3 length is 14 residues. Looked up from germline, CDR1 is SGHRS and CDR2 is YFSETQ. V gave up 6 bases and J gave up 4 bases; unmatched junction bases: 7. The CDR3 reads CASTSAGLYNEQFF. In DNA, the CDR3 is TGCGCCAGCACATCCGCGGGACTATACAATGAGCAGTTCTTC.

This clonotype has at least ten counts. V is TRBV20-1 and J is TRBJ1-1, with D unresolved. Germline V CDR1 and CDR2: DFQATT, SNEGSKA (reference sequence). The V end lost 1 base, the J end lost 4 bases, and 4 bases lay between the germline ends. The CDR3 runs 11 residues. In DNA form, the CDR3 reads TGCAGTGCTAGAGGGGTCACTGAAGCTTTCTTT. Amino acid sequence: CSARGVTEAFF.

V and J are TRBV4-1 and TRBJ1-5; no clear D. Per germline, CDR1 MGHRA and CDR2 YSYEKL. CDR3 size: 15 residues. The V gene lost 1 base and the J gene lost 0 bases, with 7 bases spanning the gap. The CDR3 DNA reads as TGCGCCAGCAGCCAAGTCAAGGGTAGCAATCAGCCCCAGCATTTT. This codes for CASSQVKGSNQPQHF.

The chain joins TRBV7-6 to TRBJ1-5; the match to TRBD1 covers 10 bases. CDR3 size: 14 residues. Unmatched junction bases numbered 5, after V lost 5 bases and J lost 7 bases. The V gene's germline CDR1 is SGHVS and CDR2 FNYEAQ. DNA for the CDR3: TGTGCCAGCAGCACGACAGGGGGCATGCAGCCCCAGCATTTT. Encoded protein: CASSTTGGMQPQHF.

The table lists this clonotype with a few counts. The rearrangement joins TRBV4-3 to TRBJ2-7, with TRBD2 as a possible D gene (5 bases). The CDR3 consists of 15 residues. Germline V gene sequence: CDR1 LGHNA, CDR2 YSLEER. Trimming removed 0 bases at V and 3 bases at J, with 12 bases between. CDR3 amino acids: CASSQEGQEDYEQYF. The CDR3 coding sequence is TGCGCCAGCAGCCAAGAAGGCCAGGAGGACTACGAGCAGTACTTC.

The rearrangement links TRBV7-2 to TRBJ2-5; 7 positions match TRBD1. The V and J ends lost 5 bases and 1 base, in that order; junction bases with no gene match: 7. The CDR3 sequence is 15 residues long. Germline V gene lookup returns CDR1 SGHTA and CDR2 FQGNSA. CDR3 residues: CASSPGTAPQETQYF. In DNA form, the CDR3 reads TGTGCCAGCAGCCCCGGGACAGCACCCCAAGAGACCCAGTACTTC.

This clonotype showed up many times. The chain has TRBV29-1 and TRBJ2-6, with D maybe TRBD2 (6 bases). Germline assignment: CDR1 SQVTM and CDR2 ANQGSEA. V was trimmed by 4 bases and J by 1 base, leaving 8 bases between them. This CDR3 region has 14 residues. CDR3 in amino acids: CSVGGESGANVLTF. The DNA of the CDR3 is TGCAGCGTTGGGGGGGAATCTGGGGCCAACGTCCTGACTTTC.

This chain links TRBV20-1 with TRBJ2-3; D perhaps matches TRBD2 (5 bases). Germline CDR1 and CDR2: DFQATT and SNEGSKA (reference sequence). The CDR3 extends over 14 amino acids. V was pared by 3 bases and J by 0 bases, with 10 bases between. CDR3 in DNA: TGCAGTGCTAGGGGAGACGTTAGCACAGATACGCAGTATTTT. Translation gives CSARGDVSTDTQYF.

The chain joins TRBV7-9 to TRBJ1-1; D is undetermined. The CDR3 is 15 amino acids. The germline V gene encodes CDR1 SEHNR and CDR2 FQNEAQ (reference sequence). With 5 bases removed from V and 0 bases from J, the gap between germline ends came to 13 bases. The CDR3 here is CASSPNFALNTEAFF. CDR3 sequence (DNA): TGTGCCAGCAGCCCCAACTTCGCTTTGAACACTGAAGCTTTCTTT.

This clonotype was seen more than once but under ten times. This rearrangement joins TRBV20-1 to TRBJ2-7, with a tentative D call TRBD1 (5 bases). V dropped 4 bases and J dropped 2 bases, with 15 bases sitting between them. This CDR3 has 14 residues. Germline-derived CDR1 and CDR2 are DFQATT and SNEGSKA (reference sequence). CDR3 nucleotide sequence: TGCAGTGCTACCTTGGGGCAGCGAGCCTACGAGCAGTACTTC. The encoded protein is CSATLGQRAYEQYF.

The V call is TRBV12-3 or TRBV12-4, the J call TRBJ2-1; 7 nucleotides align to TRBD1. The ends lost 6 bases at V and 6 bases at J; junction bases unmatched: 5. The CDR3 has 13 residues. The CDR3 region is CASSGTDINEQFF. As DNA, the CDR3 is TGTGCCAGCAGCGGGACAGATATCAATGAGCAGTTCTTC.

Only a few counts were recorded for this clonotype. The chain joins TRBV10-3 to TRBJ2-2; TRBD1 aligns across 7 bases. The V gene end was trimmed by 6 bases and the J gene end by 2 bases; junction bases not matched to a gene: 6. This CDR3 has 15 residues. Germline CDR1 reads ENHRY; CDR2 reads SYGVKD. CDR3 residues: CAIRSDRENTGELFF. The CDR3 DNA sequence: TGTGCCATCAGGTCCGACAGGGAAAACACCGGGGAGCTGTTTTTT.